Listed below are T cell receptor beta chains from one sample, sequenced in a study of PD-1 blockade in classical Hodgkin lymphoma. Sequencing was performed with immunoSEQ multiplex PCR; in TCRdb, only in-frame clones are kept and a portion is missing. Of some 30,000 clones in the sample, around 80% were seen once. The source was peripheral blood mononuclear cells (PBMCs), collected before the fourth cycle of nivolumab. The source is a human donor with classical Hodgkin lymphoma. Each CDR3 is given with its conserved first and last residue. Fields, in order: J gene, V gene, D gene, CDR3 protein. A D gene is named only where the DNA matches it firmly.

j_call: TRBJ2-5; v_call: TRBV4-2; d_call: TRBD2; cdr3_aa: CASSQSLAGGGQETQYF
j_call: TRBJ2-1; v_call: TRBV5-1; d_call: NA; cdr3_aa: CASTVGGSSYNEQFF
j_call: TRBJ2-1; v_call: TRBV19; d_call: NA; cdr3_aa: CASSPSGGNEQFF
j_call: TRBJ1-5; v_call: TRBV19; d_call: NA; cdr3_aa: CASSHTVISNQPQHF
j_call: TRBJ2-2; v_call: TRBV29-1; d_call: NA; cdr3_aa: CSGSTANTGELFF
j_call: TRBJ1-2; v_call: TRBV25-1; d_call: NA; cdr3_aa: CASSESTGADGYTF
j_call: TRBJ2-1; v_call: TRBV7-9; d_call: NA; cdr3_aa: CASSLAGVEQFF
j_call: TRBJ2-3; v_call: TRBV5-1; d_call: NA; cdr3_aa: CASSFRENTDTQYF
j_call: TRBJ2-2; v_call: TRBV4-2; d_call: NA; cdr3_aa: CASSQVSGFLSPQSNTGELFF
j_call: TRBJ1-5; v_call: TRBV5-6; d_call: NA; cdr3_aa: CASTLLEDSNQPQHF
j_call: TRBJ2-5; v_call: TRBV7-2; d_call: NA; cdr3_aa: CASSLAGRGETQYF
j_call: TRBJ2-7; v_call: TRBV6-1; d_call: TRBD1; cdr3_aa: CASSEADRGPYEQYF
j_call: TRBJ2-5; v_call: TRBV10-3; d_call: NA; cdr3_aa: CAIRVSPGETQYF
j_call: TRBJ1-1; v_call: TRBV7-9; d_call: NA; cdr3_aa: CASSLNRLNTEAFF
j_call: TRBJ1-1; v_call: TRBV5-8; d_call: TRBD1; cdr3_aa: CASSLTGTGVTEAFF
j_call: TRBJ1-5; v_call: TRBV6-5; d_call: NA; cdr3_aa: CASRRGGNQPQHF
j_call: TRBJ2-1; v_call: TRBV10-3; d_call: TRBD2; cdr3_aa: CAIWAGTSGGYEQFF
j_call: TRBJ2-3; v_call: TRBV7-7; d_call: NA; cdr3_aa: CASSNNQGDTQYF
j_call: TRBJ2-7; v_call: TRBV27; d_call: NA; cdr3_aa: CASSPFIGTAHEQYF
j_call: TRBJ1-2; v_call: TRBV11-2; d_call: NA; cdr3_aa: CASSSLGARPYGYTF
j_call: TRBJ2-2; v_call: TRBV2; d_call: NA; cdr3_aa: CASSETRGGGELFF
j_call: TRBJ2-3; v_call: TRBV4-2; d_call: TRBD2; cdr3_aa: CASSGLAVYDTQYF
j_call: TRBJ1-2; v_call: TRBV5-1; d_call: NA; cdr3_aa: CASSLRQGPYGYTF
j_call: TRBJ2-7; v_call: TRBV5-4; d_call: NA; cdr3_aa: CASSERTSYEQYF
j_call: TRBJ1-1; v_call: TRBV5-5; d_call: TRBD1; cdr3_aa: CASRTGGTEAFF
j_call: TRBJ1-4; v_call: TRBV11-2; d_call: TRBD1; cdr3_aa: CASSFGGGTGGEKLFF
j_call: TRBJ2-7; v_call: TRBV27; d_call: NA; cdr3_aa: CASSSYRDSYEQYF
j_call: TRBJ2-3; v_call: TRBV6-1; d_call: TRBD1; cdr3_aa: CASSGWPRTGAITDTQYF
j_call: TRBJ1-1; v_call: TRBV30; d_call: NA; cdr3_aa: CAWKFRGQAFF
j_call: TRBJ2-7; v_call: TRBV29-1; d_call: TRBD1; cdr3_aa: CSVGQGAYEQYF
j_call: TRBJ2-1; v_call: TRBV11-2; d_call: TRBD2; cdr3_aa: CASSVGLADRGQFF
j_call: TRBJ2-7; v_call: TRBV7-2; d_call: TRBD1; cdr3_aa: CASSPGQGPYEQYF
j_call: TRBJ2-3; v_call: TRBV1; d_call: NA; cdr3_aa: CTSSQPNILRDTQYF
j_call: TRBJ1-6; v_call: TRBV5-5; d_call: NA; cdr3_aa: CASSQTGTREWYFYSPLHF
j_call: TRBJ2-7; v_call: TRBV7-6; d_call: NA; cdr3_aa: CASSLEIADSYEQYF
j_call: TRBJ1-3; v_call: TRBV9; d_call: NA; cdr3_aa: CASSVGAVSSGNTIYF
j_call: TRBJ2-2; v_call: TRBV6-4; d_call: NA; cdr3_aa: CASSDSRGGELFF